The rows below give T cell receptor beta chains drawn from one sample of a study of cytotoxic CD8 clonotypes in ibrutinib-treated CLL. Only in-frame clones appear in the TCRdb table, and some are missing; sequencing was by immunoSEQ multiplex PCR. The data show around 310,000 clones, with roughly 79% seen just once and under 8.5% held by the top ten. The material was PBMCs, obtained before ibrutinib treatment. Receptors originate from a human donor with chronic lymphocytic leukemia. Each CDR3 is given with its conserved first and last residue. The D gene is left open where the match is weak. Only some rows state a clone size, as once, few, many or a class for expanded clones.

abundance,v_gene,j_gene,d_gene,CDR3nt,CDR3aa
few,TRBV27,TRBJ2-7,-,TGTGCCAGCAGTCCCCCGACTAGTTACGAGCAGTACTTC,CASSPPTSYEQYF
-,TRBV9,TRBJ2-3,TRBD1,TGTGCCAGCAGCGTTGGACAGGGAAGGATATTAAGGCCAGATACGCAGTATTTT,CASSVGQGRILRPDTQYF
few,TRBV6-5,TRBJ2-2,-,TGTGCCAGCAGTTACGGAGCGGGACAGGATCGTGGGGAGCTGTTTTTT,CASSYGAGQDRGELFF
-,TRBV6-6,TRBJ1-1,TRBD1,TGTGCCAGCAGGGAGGAGGGGGCGAGGGGCACTGAAGCTTTCTTT,CASREEGARGTEAFF
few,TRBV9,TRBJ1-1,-,TGTGCCAGCAGCGTATCGGGTGCGAACACTGAAGCTTTCTTT,CASSVSGANTEAFF
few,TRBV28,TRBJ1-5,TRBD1,TGTGCCAGCAGTTCCCCGCAGGGGGCATCTCAGCCCCAGCATTTT,CASSSPQGASQPQHF
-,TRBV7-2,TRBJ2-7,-,TGTGCCAGCAGCTTAGGAGGGGGGGCGAGCTCCTACGAGCAGTACTTC,CASSLGGGASSYEQYF
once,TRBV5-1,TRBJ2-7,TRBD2,TGCGCCAGCAGCCAGAGGACTAGCGGTAGCTCCTACGAGCAGTACTTC,CASSQRTSGSSYEQYF
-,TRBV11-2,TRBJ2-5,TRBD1,TGTGCCAGCAGCACGACAGGGGGCGTCGAGACCCAGTACTTC,CASSTTGGVETQYF
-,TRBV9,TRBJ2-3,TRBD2,TGTGCCAGCAGCGACCCGGCGGGGGGTTTTAGCACAGATACGCAGTATTTT,CASSDPAGGFSTDTQYF
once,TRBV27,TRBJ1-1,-,TGTGCCAGCAGTCCCAGGGTCAGGAACACTGAAGCTTTCTTT,CASSPRVRNTEAFF
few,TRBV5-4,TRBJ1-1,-,TGTGCCAGCAGCTTGAGAGGGGGGGCAGCTTTCTTT,CASSLRGGAAFF
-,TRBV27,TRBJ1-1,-,TGTGCCAGCAAGTTTGGACACCCAGTAACTGAAGCTTTCTTT,CASKFGHPVTEAFF
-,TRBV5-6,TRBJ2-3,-,TGTGCCAGCAGCTTGCTTGTGACAGGAGCTCCCACAGATACGCAGTATTTT,CASSLLVTGAPTDTQYF
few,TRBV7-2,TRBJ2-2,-,TGTGCCAGCAGTCCCTTCGGGGAGCTGTTTTTT,CASSPFGELFF
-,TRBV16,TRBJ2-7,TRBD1,TGTGCCAGCAGCCATGAGACAGGGACCTACGAGCAGTACTTC,CASSHETGTYEQYF
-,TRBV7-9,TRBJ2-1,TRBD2,TGTGCCAGCAATATCCAGGCGGGAGCCTTAAACAATGAGCAGTTCTTC,CASNIQAGALNNEQFF
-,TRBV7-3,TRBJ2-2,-,TGTGCCAGCACTGGGTCGGCCACCGGGGAGCTGTTTTTT,CASTGSATGELFF
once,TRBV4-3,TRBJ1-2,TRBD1,TGCGCCAGCAGCCGGGACAGGAGAAGCCTAGGCTACACCTTC,CASSRDRRSLGYTF
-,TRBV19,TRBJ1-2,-,TGTGCCAGTAGTATAGACTGGGGGCAAAGCTATGGCTACACCTTC,CASSIDWGQSYGYTF
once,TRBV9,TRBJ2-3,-,TGTGCCAGCAGCGCGCGTAGGGATACGCAGTATTTT,CASSARRDTQYF
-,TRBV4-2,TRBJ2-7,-,TGTGCCAGCAGCCAAGACGCGGGGACCTACGAGCAGTACTTC,CASSQDAGTYEQYF
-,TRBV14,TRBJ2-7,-,TGTGCCAGCAGCCAAGCTCCCAGTGGACCCTACGAGCAGTACTTC,CASSQAPSGPYEQYF
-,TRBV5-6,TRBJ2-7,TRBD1,TGTGCCAGCAGCACCTCCGGGACAGACTACGAGCAGTACTTC,CASSTSGTDYEQYF
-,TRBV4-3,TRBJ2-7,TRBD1,TGCGCCAGCAGCCAAGAACGCAGGGGGCCAAACTACGAGCAGTACTTC,CASSQERRGPNYEQYF
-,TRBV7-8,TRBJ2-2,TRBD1,TGTGCCAGCAGCCCCCGGACAGGGCCCACCGGGGAGCTGTTTTTT,CASSPRTGPTGELFF
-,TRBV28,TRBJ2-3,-,TGTGCCAGCAGTTCACGGGTTAGCACAGATACGCAGTATTTT,CASSSRVSTDTQYF
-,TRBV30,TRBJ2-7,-,TGTGCCTGGAGTGTACGGTTCATCCGGGACAACCCCGAGCAGTACTTC,CAWSVRFIRDNPEQYF
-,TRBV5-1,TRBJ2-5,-,TGCGCCAGCAGCGTCCCGCCCCTAGAGACCCAGTACTTC,CASSVPPLETQYF
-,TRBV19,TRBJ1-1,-,TGTGCCAGTAGTATATTTCGGTTCGGAGGAAGTGATTCAAACACTGAAGCTTTCTTT,CASSIFRFGGSDSNTEAFF
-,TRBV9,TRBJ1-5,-,TGTGCCAGCAGCGTAGGTACTAGCAATCAGCCCCAGCATTTT,CASSVGTSNQPQHF
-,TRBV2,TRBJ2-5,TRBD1,TGTGCCAGCAGCGGGACAGCAAAAGAGACCCAGTACTTC,CASSGTAKETQYF
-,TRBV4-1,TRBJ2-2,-,TGCGCCAGCAGCCATCGGCAGGGTCGGGCCGGGGAGCTGTTTTTT,CASSHRQGRAGELFF
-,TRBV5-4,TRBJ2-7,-,TGTGCCAGCAGCTTGGGGGCCGCAAGGGCGGGATACGAGCAGTACTTC,CASSLGAARAGYEQYF
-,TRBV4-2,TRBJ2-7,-,TGTGCCAGCAGCCAAGATATTGGGGCACTCTTCGAGCAGTACTTC,CASSQDIGALFEQYF
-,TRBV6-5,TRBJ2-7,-,TGTGCCAGCAGATCCCTAACCTTAAGCGAGCAGTACTTC,CASRSLTLSEQYF
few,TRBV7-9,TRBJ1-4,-,TGTGCCAGCAGCTCCGGGCCCGAAAAACTGTTTTTT,CASSSGPEKLFF
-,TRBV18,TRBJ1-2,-,TGTGCCAGCTCACTACTTCAACAGGAAAACTATGGCTACACCTTC,CASSLLQQENYGYTF
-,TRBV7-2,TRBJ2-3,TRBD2,TGTGCCAGCAGCTTCTTCGCGGCGGGAGTCACAGATACGCAGTATTTT,CASSFFAAGVTDTQYF
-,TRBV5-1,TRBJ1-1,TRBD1,TGCGCCAGCAGCGAAGGGACAGGGGGAGTTTACACTGAAGCTTTCTTT,CASSEGTGGVYTEAFF
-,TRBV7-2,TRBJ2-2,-,TGTGCCAGCAGCTTCCGCGGGATAAACACCGGGGAGCTGTTTTTT,CASSFRGINTGELFF
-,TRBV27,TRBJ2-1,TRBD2,TGTGCCAGCAGTCCGACCGCGGGAGAGTTAAGAGATGAGCAGTTCTTC,CASSPTAGELRDEQFF
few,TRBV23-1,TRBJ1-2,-,TGCGCCAGCAGTCATTCGAATGGGGAGGGCTACACCTTC,CASSHSNGEGYTF
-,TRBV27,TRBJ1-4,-,TGTGCCAGCAGTTCCCGTCCAGAGGGAAAACTGTTTTTT,CASSSRPEGKLFF
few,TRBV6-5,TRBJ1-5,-,TGTGCCAGCAGACCCTGGGAGTTGAGTCAGCCCCAGCATTTT,CASRPWELSQPQHF
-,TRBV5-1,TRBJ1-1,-,TGCGCCAGCAGCTTGGACGAGGGTGTGAGGACTGAAGCTTTCTTT,CASSLDEGVRTEAFF
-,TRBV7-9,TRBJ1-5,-,TGTGCCAGCAGCCAGGGTTGGGGGGACGGCGATCAGCCCCAGCATTTT,CASSQGWGDGDQPQHF
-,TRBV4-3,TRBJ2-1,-,TGCGCCAGCAGCCAAGCCAGCATCTACAATGAGCAGTTCTTC,CASSQASIYNEQFF
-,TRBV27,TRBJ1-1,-,TGTGCCAGCAACAAAGGACCCCGGATGACTGAAGCTTTCTTT,CASNKGPRMTEAFF
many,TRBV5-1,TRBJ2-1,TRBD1,TGCGCCAGCAGCCCTCAGGGGGCGGAGTACAATGAGCAGTTCTTC,CASSPQGAEYNEQFF
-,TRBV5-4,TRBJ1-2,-,TGTGCCAGCAGCCCCACGACGTCTAACTATGGCTACACCTTC,CASSPTTSNYGYTF
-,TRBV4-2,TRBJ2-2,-,TGTGCCAGCAGCCAAGAGACGGGATCGAGAGTGGAGCTGTTTTTT,CASSQETGSRVELFF
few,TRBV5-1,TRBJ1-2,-,TGCGCCAGCAGCTTGGGGCCAAGCGCTAACTATGGCTACACCTTC,CASSLGPSANYGYTF
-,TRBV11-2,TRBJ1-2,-,TGTGCCAGCAGCTTAGATCTGAGGCTTTATGGCTACACCTTC,CASSLDLRLYGYTF
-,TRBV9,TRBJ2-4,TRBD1,TGTGCCAGCAGCGTTTCCGGGACAGGCTTCATTCAGTACTTC,CASSVSGTGFIQYF
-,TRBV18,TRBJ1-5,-,TGTGCCAGCTCACCTTCGGAGAGCAATCAGCCCCAGCATTTT,CASSPSESNQPQHF
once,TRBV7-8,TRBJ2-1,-,TGTGCCAGCAGCCGAGTAGTTAGCCCCTACAATGAGCAGTTCTTC,CASSRVVSPYNEQFF
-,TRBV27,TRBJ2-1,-,TGTGCCAGCAGTTTATTGGATTACAATGAGCAGTTCTTC,CASSLLDYNEQFF
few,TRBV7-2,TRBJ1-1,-,TGTGCCAGCAGCTTAACACGGAAGAACACTGAAGCTTTCTTT,CASSLTRKNTEAFF